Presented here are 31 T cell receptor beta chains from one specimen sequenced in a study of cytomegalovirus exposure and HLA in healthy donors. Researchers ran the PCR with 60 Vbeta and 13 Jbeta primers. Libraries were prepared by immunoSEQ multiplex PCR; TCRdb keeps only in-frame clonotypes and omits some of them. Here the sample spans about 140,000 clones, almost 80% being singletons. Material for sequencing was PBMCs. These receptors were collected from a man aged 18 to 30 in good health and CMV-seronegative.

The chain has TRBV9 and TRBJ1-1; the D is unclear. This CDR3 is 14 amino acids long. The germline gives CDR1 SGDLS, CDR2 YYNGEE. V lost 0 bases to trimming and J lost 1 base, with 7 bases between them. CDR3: CASSVAEGNTEAFF. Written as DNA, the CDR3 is TGTGCCAGCAGCGTAGCTGAGGGGAACACTGAAGCTTTCTTT.

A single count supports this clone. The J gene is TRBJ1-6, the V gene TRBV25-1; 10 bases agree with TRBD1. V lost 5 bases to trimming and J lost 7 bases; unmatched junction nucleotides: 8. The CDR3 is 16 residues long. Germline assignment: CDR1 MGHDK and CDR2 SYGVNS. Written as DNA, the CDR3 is TGTGCCAGCAGTAACCACCGGACAGGGGGGAATTCACCCCTCCACTTT. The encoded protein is CASSNHRTGGNSPLHF.

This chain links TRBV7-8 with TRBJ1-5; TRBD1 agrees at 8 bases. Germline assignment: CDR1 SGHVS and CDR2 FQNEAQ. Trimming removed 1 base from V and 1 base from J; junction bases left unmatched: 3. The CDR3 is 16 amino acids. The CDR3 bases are TGTGCCAGCAGCTTAGTTCGGACAGGGAGCAATCAGCCCCAGCATTTT. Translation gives CASSLVRTGSNQPQHF.

The CDR3 coding sequence is TGTGCCAGCAGTCCAGGGTTTGGCACTGAAGCTTTCTTT. Its protein is CASSPGFGTEAFF. The chain links TRBV6-5 to TRBJ1-1; possible D gene TRBD1, 5 bases. The germline V and J ends were trimmed by 5 bases and 4 bases, with 11 bases remaining between them. The CDR3 is made up of 13 amino acids. CDR1 is MNHEY, CDR2 SVGAGI, per germline.

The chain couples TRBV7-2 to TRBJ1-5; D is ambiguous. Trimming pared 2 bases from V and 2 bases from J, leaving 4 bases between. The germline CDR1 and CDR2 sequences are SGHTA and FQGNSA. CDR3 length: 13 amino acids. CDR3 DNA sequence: TGTGCCAGCAGCTTATCAGGCAATCAGCCCCAGCATTTT. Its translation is CASSLSGNQPQHF.

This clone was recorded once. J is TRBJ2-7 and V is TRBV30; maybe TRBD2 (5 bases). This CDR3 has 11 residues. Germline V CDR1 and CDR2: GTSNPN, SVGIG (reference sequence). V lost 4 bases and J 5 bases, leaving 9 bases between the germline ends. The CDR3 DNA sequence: TGTGCCTGGAATTGGAGGAACGAGCAGTACTTC. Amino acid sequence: CAWNWRNEQYF.

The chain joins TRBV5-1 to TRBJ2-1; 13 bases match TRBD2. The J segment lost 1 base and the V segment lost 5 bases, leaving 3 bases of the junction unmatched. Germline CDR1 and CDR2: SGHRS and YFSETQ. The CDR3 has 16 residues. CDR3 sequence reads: CASRRTSGGSYNEQFF. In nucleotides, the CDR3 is TGCGCCAGCAGGCGGACTAGCGGGGGATCCTACAATGAGCAGTTCTTC.

CDR3: CASSFLILSDTEAFF. The CDR3 region has the DNA TGTGCCAGCAGCTTCTTAATCTTATCAGACACTGAAGCTTTCTTT. The chain couples TRBV7-8 to TRBJ1-1; unclear D gene. Germline CDR1 is SGHVS and CDR2 is FQNEAQ. The CDR3 contains 15 residues. Deletions cut 3 bases from V and 3 bases from J, with 14 bases between.

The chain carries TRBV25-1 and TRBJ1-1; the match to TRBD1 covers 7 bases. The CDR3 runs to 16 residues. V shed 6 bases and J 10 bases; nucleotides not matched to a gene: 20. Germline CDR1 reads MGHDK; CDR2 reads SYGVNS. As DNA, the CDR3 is TGTGCCAGCAGAGGACAACAGGGGCAAACGAAGGAAGGAGCTTTCTTT. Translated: CASRGQQGQTKEGAFF. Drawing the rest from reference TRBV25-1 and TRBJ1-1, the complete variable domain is EADIYQTPRYLVIGTGKKITLECSQTMGHDKMYWYQQDPGMELHLIHYSYGVNSTEKGDLSSESTVSRIRTEHFPLTLESARPSHTSQYLCASRGQQGQTKEGAFFGQGTRLTVV.

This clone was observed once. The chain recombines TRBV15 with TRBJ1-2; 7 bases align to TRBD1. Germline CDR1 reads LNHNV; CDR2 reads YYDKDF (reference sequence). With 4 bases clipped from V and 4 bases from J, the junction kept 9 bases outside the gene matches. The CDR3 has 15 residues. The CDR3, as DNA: TGTGCCACCAGCACCGGGACAGTGCACCTCTATGGCTACACCTTC. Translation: CATSTGTVHLYGYTF.

In DNA, the CDR3 is TGTGCCAGTAGTATACCTGGGACAAGACCCCAGCATTTT. Protein product: CASSIPGTRPQHF. The chain is built from TRBV19 and TRBJ1-5, with a weak D call TRBD1 (6 bases). The CDR3 totals 13 residues. Germline V lookup: CDR1 LNHDA, CDR2 SQIVND (reference sequence). V lost 2 bases, J lost 10 bases, and 12 bases lay in between.

The CDR3 sequence: CSVGERSNEQFF. CDR3 in DNA: TGCAGCGTTGGTGAGCGGAGCAATGAGCAGTTCTTC. This chain links TRBV29-1 with TRBJ2-1, with D maybe TRBD2 (5 bases). The germline gives CDR1 SQVTM, CDR2 ANQGSEA. CDR3 length: 12 amino acids. Trimming left V 4 bases short and J 6 bases short, with 10 bases between.

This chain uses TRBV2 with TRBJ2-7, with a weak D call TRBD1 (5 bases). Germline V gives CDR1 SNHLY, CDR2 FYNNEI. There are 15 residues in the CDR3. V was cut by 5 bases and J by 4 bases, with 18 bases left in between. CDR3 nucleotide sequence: TGTGCCAGCAGTCAGGACAACCTTGGGGTGTACGAGCAGTACTTC. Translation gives CASSQDNLGVYEQYF.

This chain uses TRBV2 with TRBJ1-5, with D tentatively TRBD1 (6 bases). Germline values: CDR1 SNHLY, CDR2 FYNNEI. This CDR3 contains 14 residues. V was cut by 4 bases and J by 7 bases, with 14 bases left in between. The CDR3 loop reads CASSGTGTGQPQHF. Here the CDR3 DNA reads TGTGCCAGCAGTGGAACAGGGACGGGGCAGCCCCAGCATTTT.

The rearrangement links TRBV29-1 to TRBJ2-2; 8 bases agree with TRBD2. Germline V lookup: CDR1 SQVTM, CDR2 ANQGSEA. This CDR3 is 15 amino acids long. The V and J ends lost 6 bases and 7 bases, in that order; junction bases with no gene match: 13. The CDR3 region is CSVVMAGGQVGELFF. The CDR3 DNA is TGCAGCGTGGTTATGGCGGGGGGCCAGGTCGGGGAGCTGTTTTTT.

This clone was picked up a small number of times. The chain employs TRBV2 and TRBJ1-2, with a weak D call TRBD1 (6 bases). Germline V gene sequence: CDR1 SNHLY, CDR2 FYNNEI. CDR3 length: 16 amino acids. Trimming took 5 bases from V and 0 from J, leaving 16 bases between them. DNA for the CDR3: TGTGCCAGCAGTTTATACAGGGTTCCGGCTAACTATGGCTACACCTTC. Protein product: CASSLYRVPANYGYTF. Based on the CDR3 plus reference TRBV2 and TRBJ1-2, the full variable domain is EPEVTQTPSHQVTQMGQEVILRCVPISNHLYFYWYRQILGQKVEFLVSFYNNEISEKSEIFDDQFSVERPDGSNFTLKIRSTKLEDSAMYFCASSLYRVPANYGYTFGSGTRLTVV.

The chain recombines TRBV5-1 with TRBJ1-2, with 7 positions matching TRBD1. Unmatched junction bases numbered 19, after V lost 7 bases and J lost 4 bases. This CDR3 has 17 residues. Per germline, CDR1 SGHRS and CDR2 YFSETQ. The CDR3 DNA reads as TGCGCCAGCCATTCGTTGCTAAGACAGGGTGGTGGCTATGGCTACACCTTC. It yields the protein CASHSLLRQGGGYGYTF.

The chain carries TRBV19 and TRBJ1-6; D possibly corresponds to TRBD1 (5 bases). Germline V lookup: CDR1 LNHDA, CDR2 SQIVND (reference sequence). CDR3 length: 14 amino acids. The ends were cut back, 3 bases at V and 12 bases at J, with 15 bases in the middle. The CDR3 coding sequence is TGTGCCAGTAGTATCGACAGTGCAAAAGGACCCCTCCACTTT. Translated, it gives CASSIDSAKGPLHF.

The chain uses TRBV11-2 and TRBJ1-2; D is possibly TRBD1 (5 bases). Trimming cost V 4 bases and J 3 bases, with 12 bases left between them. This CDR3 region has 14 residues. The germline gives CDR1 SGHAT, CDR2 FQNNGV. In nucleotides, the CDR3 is TGTGCCAGCAGCTACGGGGGTCCCTACTATGGCTACACCTTC. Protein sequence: CASSYGGPYYGYTF.

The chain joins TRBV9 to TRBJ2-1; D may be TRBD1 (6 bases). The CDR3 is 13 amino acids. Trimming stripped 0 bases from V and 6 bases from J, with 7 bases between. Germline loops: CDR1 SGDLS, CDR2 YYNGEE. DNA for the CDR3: TGTGCCAGCAGCGTAGCAGGGGTCAATGAGCAGTTCTTC. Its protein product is CASSVAGVNEQFF.

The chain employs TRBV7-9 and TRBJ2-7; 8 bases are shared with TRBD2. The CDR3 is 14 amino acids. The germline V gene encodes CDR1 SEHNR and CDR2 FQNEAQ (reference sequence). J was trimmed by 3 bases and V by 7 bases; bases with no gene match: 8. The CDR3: CASTGLVALYEQYF. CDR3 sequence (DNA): TGTGCCAGCACGGGACTAGTAGCCCTCTACGAGCAGTACTTC.

CDR3 loop: CASSGQAPLGEQYF. CDR3 in DNA: TGTGCCAGCAGCGGACAGGCCCCTCTTGGCGAGCAGTACTTC. The gene calls are TRBV9 and TRBJ2-7; possible D gene TRBD1, 6 bases. With 3 bases removed from V and 6 bases from J, the gap between germline ends came to 16 bases. Germline CDR1 reads SGDLS; CDR2 reads YYNGEE. The CDR3 runs to 14 residues.

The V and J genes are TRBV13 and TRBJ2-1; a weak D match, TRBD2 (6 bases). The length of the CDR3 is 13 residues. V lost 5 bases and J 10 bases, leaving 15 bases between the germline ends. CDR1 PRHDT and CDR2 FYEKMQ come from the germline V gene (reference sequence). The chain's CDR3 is CASSPTRTGEQFF. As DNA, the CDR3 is TGTGCCAGCAGCCCGACTAGAACCGGCGAGCAGTTCTTC.

This CDR3 is CASRGTELYGELFF. CDR3 sequence (DNA): TGTGCCAGTAGAGGGACAGAACTTTACGGGGAGCTGTTTTTT. This chain joins TRBV19 and TRBJ2-2; 7 bases line up with TRBD1. Germline CDR1 is LNHDA and CDR2 is SQIVND (reference sequence). There are 14 residues in the CDR3. The J segment lost 7 bases and the V segment lost 6 bases, leaving 8 bases of the junction unmatched.

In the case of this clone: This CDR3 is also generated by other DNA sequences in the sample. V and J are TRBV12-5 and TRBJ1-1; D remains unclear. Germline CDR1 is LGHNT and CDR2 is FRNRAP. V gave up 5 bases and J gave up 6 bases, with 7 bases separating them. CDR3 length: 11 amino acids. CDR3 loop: CASGPGAEAFF. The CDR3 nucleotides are TGTGCTAGTGGTCCCGGGGCTGAAGCTTTCTTT.

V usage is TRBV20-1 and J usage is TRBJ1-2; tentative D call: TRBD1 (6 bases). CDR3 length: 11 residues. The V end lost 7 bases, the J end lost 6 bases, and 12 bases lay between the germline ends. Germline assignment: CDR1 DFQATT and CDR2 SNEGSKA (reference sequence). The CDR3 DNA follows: TGCAGTGTTGATCCAGGGGATGGCTACACCTTC. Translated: CSVDPGDGYTF.

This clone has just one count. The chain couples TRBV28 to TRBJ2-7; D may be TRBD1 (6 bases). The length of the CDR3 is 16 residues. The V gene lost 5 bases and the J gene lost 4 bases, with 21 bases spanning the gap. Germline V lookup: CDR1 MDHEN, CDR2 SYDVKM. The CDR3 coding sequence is TGTGCCAGCAGTCCACGCAGGGGCCGAGAGACTTACGAGCAGTACTTC. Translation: CASSPRRGRETYEQYF. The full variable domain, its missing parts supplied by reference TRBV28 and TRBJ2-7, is DVKVTQSSRYLVKRTGEKVFLECVQDMDHENMFWYRQDPGLGLRLIYFSYDVKMKEKGDIPEGYSVSREKKERFSLILESASTNQTSMYLCASSPRRGRETYEQYFGPGTRLTVT.

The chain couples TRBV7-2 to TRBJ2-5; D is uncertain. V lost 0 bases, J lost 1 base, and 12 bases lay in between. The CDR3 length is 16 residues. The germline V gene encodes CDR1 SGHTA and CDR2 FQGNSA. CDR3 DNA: TGTGCCAGCAGCTTAGCGGGTGGCAGACTCCAAGAGACCCAGTACTTC. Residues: CASSLAGGRLQETQYF.

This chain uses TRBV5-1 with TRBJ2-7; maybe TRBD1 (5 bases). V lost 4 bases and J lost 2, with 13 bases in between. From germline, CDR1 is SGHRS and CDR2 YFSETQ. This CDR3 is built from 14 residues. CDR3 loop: CASSGAAGTYEQYF. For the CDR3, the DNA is TGCGCCAGCAGCGGGGCAGCTGGTACCTACGAGCAGTACTTC.

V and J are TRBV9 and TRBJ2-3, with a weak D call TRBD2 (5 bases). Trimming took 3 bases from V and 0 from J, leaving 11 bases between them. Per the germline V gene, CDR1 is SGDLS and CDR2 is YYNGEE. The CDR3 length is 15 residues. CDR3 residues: CASSESGTSTDTQYF. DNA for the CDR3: TGTGCCAGCAGCGAGAGCGGAACTAGCACAGATACGCAGTATTTT.

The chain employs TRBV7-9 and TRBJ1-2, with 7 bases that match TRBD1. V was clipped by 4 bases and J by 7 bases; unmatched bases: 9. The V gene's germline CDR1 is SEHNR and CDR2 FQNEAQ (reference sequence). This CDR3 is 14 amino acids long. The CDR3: CASSSWQGDGGYTF. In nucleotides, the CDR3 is TGTGCCAGCAGCTCCTGGCAGGGGGATGGTGGCTACACCTTC.